This T cell receptor (beta chain) was obtained from a study of blood T cell repertoires in COVID-19. The wider study: Donors in the United States, Italy and Spain gave samples during acute or convalescent COVID-19.

V was pared by 0 bases and J by 3 bases, with 10 bases of the junction left unmatched. The CDR3 is 18 residues long. Germline lookup yields CDR1 SGHDT and CDR2 YYEEEE. No more than 2 weeks before study entry, exposed participants had met a case of COVID-19. Per the authors' pipeline: Amplifying reference gene primers gave estimates of nucleated cell counts. The method was immunoSEQ multiplex PCR; TCRdb's version includes in-frame clones alone and lacks a portion of them. The V and J calls and clone size were taken over from that table, and D and trimming were inferred from the DNA. The table has about 260,000 clones, approximately 90% seen once; the top ten hold 2.5% to 3%.

The sequence came from a man in his forties or fifties who had been exposed to COVID-19. The source material was PBMCs or T cells enriched from blood (not recorded which). The chain has TRBV5-6 and TRBJ2-5, with 11 bases fitting TRBD2. CDR3 amino acids: CASSLDSSGRTGEETQYF. The CDR3 DNA is TGTGCCAGCAGCTTGGATTCTAGCGGGAGGACCGGCGAAGAGACCCAGTACTTC.